A selection of T cell receptor beta chains follows, all from one sample in a study of beta chain features in type 1 diabetes. The assay was immunoSEQ multiplex PCR, and TCRdb's table has in-frame clones only and misses some. The sample has over 500,000 clones; about 14% are singletons. Sequencing was carried out using naive CD4+ T cells from blood. The receptors shown here come from a young man in good health. CDR3s include the opening cysteine and the closing phenylalanine or tryptophan. A D gene is named only where the DNA matches it firmly. The listing skips clone size in some rows; elsewhere it reads once, few, many or a size class.

d_call: TRBD1
clone_size: few
j_call: TRBJ2-7
v_call: TRBV7-9
cdr3_nt: TGTGCCAGCACCATGGGACAGCAATCCTACGAGCAGTACTTC
cdr3_aa: CASTMGQQSYEQYF

d_call: -
clone_size: -
j_call: TRBJ2-1
v_call: TRBV7-3
cdr3_nt: TGTGCCAGCAGCCCCTCGAGGGACGAGCAGTTCTTC
cdr3_aa: CASSPSRDEQFF

d_call: -
clone_size: few
j_call: TRBJ2-7
v_call: TRBV18
cdr3_nt: TGTGCCAGCTCACCACCCAGCTCCTACGAGCAGTACTTC
cdr3_aa: CASSPPSSYEQYF

d_call: TRBD2
clone_size: few
j_call: TRBJ2-2
v_call: TRBV6-1
cdr3_nt: TGTGCCAGCAGTAATCTAGCGGGACTCACCGGGGAGCTGTTTTTT
cdr3_aa: CASSNLAGLTGELFF

d_call: -
clone_size: few
j_call: TRBJ2-3
v_call: TRBV9
cdr3_nt: TGTGCCAGCAGCGCAGACTATCCAGATACGCAGTATTTT
cdr3_aa: CASSADYPDTQYF

d_call: -
clone_size: few
j_call: TRBJ2-3
v_call: TRBV7-2
cdr3_nt: TGTGCCAGCAGCTTGGGTAACGGGGGCACAGATACGCAGTATTTT
cdr3_aa: CASSLGNGGTDTQYF

d_call: -
clone_size: -
j_call: TRBJ2-7
v_call: TRBV28
cdr3_nt: TGTGCCAGCCGTTCGCCGAACTACGAGCAGTACTTC
cdr3_aa: CASRSPNYEQYF

d_call: TRBD1
clone_size: few
j_call: TRBJ2-7
v_call: TRBV19
cdr3_nt: TGTGCCAGTAGGGGACAGGGCACCTACGAGCAGTACTTC
cdr3_aa: CASRGQGTYEQYF

d_call: -
clone_size: -
j_call: TRBJ2-3
v_call: TRBV11-2
cdr3_nt: TGTGCCAGCAGCTTAGTGGCAGGCACAGATACGCAGTATTTT
cdr3_aa: CASSLVAGTDTQYF

d_call: TRBD1
clone_size: few
j_call: TRBJ1-2
v_call: TRBV28
cdr3_nt: TGTGCCAGCACCCCAGGGGGCGGAGGTCGAGGAGCTAACTATGGCTACACCTTC
cdr3_aa: CASTPGGGGRGANYGYTF

d_call: -
clone_size: -
j_call: TRBJ1-2
v_call: TRBV7-9
cdr3_nt: TGTGCCAGCAGCTTCCCTCAGGGCCAGCCTAACTATGGCTACACCTTC
cdr3_aa: CASSFPQGQPNYGYTF

d_call: TRBD1
clone_size: few
j_call: TRBJ2-7
v_call: TRBV6-6
cdr3_nt: TGTGCCAGCAACCAGGCCGGGACAGGGGACGACGAGCAGTACTTC
cdr3_aa: CASNQAGTGDDEQYF

d_call: -
clone_size: -
j_call: TRBJ2-7
v_call: TRBV28
cdr3_nt: TGTGCCAGCAGTAGAAATGGACCTTGGGCCTACGAGCAGTACTTC
cdr3_aa: CASSRNGPWAYEQYF

d_call: -
clone_size: -
j_call: TRBJ1-1
v_call: TRBV19
cdr3_nt: TGTGCCAGTAGTATAGTTTTTGGACAGCCCAACACTGAAGCTTTCTTT
cdr3_aa: CASSIVFGQPNTEAFF

d_call: -
clone_size: few
j_call: TRBJ2-2
v_call: TRBV5-5
cdr3_nt: TGTGCCAGCAGACAACCAGTGGGGGAGCTGTTTTTT
cdr3_aa: CASRQPVGELFF

d_call: TRBD1
clone_size: -
j_call: TRBJ2-4
v_call: TRBV5-1
cdr3_nt: TGCGCCAGCAGCCCAGGGGGCTTGGCCAAAAACATTCAGTACTTC
cdr3_aa: CASSPGGLAKNIQYF

d_call: -
clone_size: few
j_call: TRBJ2-4
v_call: TRBV28
cdr3_nt: TGTGCCAGCACCTCTTCAGGGATAGGAGCCAAAAACATTCAGTACTTC
cdr3_aa: CASTSSGIGAKNIQYF

d_call: TRBD1
clone_size: -
j_call: TRBJ2-1
v_call: TRBV28
cdr3_nt: TGTGCCAGCAGCCCCCGGGACAGGGTGGGCATGGGTTCATACAATGAGCAGTTCTTC
cdr3_aa: CASSPRDRVGMGSYNEQFF

d_call: TRBD2
clone_size: many
j_call: TRBJ2-1
v_call: TRBV10-3
cdr3_nt: TGTGCCATCAGTGACCAGACTAGCGGGGGGGCCGGTGAGCAGTTCTTC
cdr3_aa: CAISDQTSGGAGEQFF

d_call: -
clone_size: -
j_call: TRBJ1-3
v_call: TRBV19
cdr3_nt: TGTGCCAGTAGTATCAGGGTTCTCAGAGAGTCCGGAAACACCATATATTTT
cdr3_aa: CASSIRVLRESGNTIYF

d_call: TRBD1
clone_size: -
j_call: TRBJ2-7
v_call: TRBV20-1
cdr3_nt: TGCAGTCCCCTAGGGGACAGGCAGTACTTC
cdr3_aa: CSPLGDRQYF

d_call: -
clone_size: -
j_call: TRBJ1-5
v_call: TRBV4-3
cdr3_nt: TGCGCCAGCAGCCAAGAGATGGGGTACAGCAATCAGCCCCAGCATTTT
cdr3_aa: CASSQEMGYSNQPQHF

d_call: TRBD1
clone_size: -
j_call: TRBJ1-2
v_call: TRBV4-1
cdr3_nt: TGCGCCAGCAGCCAATACGACTGGGACAGGGGACGTGGCTACACCTTC
cdr3_aa: CASSQYDWDRGRGYTF

d_call: TRBD2
clone_size: -
j_call: TRBJ2-7
v_call: TRBV30
cdr3_nt: TGTGCCTGGAGTGACCGGGAGGGGCGGTACGAGCAGTACTTC
cdr3_aa: CAWSDREGRYEQYF

d_call: -
clone_size: few
j_call: TRBJ2-2
v_call: TRBV28
cdr3_nt: TGTGCCAGCAGTCATTCTTGGACAGCAAACACCGGGGAGCTGTTTTTT
cdr3_aa: CASSHSWTANTGELFF

d_call: -
clone_size: few
j_call: TRBJ1-5
v_call: TRBV19
cdr3_nt: TGTGCCAGTAGTATAATAGATAGCAATCAGCCCCAGCATTTT
cdr3_aa: CASSIIDSNQPQHF

d_call: -
clone_size: few
j_call: TRBJ2-7
v_call: TRBV7-2
cdr3_nt: TGTGCCAGCAGCTTAAGGCTCTACGAGCAGTACTTC
cdr3_aa: CASSLRLYEQYF

d_call: TRBD2
clone_size: -
j_call: TRBJ2-2
v_call: TRBV28
cdr3_nt: TGTGCCAGCCTACCAGCGGGGCCGAACACCGGGGAGCTGTTTTTT
cdr3_aa: CASLPAGPNTGELFF

d_call: -
clone_size: few
j_call: TRBJ1-1
v_call: TRBV11-3
cdr3_nt: TGTGCCAGCAGCTTAGATCAAAGGATGAACACTGAAGCTTTCTTT
cdr3_aa: CASSLDQRMNTEAFF

d_call: -
clone_size: few
j_call: TRBJ2-7
v_call: TRBV29-1
cdr3_nt: TGCAGCGTTGAGCGGGGATACGAGCAGTACTTC
cdr3_aa: CSVERGYEQYF

d_call: -
clone_size: -
j_call: TRBJ2-2
v_call: TRBV5-1
cdr3_nt: TGCGCCAGCAGCTTGTGGGGAAACACCGGGGAGCTGTTTTTT
cdr3_aa: CASSLWGNTGELFF

d_call: -
clone_size: -
j_call: TRBJ1-6
v_call: TRBV9
cdr3_nt: TGTGCCAGCAGCGTAGCAGGGAGGAATTCACCCCTCCACTTT
cdr3_aa: CASSVAGRNSPLHF

d_call: -
clone_size: few
j_call: TRBJ2-2
v_call: TRBV23-1
cdr3_nt: TGCGCCAGCAGTCAACGGTTCAGGGGGGCGAACACCGGGGAGCTGTTTTTT
cdr3_aa: CASSQRFRGANTGELFF

d_call: -
clone_size: -
j_call: TRBJ2-7
v_call: TRBV5-1
cdr3_nt: TGCGCCAGCAGCTTAGTTAGGGCGGAACCATCCTACGAGCAGTACTTC
cdr3_aa: CASSLVRAEPSYEQYF

d_call: -
clone_size: -
j_call: TRBJ1-1
v_call: TRBV28
cdr3_nt: TGTGCCTCCCTGAAGTATGAAGCTTTCTTT
cdr3_aa: CASLKYEAFF

d_call: -
clone_size: few
j_call: TRBJ1-1
v_call: TRBV11-1
cdr3_nt: TGTGCCAGCAGCTTTGCCAGGGCCCCGGGCACTGAAGCTTTCTTT
cdr3_aa: CASSFARAPGTEAFF

d_call: TRBD1
clone_size: -
j_call: TRBJ2-7
v_call: TRBV27
cdr3_nt: TGTGCCAGCAGTTTGGCCTCCGGGACAGGGGCCTACGAGCAGTACTTC
cdr3_aa: CASSLASGTGAYEQYF

d_call: TRBD2
clone_size: few
j_call: TRBJ2-3
v_call: TRBV5-6
cdr3_nt: TGTGCCAGCAGCTTGCGGCCAGCGGGAGGCACAGATACGCAGTATTTT
cdr3_aa: CASSLRPAGGTDTQYF

d_call: -
clone_size: -
j_call: TRBJ1-1
v_call: TRBV30
cdr3_nt: TGTGCCTGGAACTTGAACACTGAAGCTTTCTTT
cdr3_aa: CAWNLNTEAFF

d_call: TRBD1
clone_size: -
j_call: TRBJ1-4
v_call: TRBV25-1
cdr3_nt: TGTGCCAGCAGTGTTTCGGGACAGGGGCGGGAAAAACTGTTTTTT
cdr3_aa: CASSVSGQGREKLFF

d_call: -
clone_size: few
j_call: TRBJ2-7
v_call: TRBV14
cdr3_nt: TGTGCCAGCAGCCAAGTTGAAAGCGGTGAGCAGTACTTC
cdr3_aa: CASSQVESGEQYF

d_call: -
clone_size: few
j_call: TRBJ2-1
v_call: TRBV2
cdr3_nt: TGTGCCAGCAGTCGGGACGGTTACAATGAGCAGTTCTTC
cdr3_aa: CASSRDGYNEQFF

d_call: -
clone_size: few
j_call: TRBJ2-3
v_call: TRBV30
cdr3_nt: TGTGCCTGGTCGGAACGCCTCACAGATACGCAGTATTTT
cdr3_aa: CAWSERLTDTQYF

d_call: TRBD1
clone_size: few
j_call: TRBJ1-1
v_call: TRBV29-1
cdr3_nt: TGCAGCGTTTGGACAGGGCATGCCACTGAAGCTTTCTTT
cdr3_aa: CSVWTGHATEAFF

d_call: TRBD1
clone_size: few
j_call: TRBJ1-2
v_call: TRBV6-1
cdr3_nt: TGTGCCAGCATGGGTCCAGGGGGTCAAGGCTACACCTTC
cdr3_aa: CASMGPGGQGYTF

d_call: -
clone_size: few
j_call: TRBJ2-7
v_call: TRBV2
cdr3_nt: TGTGCCAGCAGTGAATCTCTACCTCACGAGCAGTACTTC
cdr3_aa: CASSESLPHEQYF

d_call: -
clone_size: few
j_call: TRBJ1-6
v_call: TRBV7-2
cdr3_nt: TGTGCCAGCAGCTTACGGACAGTTCCTAATTCACCCCTCCACTTT
cdr3_aa: CASSLRTVPNSPLHF

d_call: -
clone_size: -
j_call: TRBJ2-7
v_call: TRBV7-9
cdr3_nt: TGTGCCAGCAGCGAGCGACAGTTTATCCACGAGCAGTACTTC
cdr3_aa: CASSERQFIHEQYF

d_call: TRBD2
clone_size: few
j_call: TRBJ2-1
v_call: TRBV7-2
cdr3_nt: TGTGCCAGCAGGAGGGCGGGGGTTGAGCAGTTCTTC
cdr3_aa: CASRRAGVEQFF

d_call: -
clone_size: -
j_call: TRBJ1-2
v_call: TRBV30
cdr3_nt: TGTGCCGCCGAATTACAGGGTACCAGACTTCGGGAAGGCTACACCTTC
cdr3_aa: CAAELQGTRLREGYTF

d_call: -
clone_size: -
j_call: TRBJ1-1
v_call: TRBV6-1
cdr3_nt: TGTGCCAGCATTGGGGCAGCGACGAACACTGAAGCTTTCTTT
cdr3_aa: CASIGAATNTEAFF

d_call: -
clone_size: -
j_call: TRBJ1-5
v_call: TRBV19
cdr3_nt: TGTGCCAGTAGTCCCTCGGTGGGGCCCCAGCATTTT
cdr3_aa: CASSPSVGPQHF